A single sample gave rise to the 9 T cell receptor beta chains below, sequenced in a study of T-cell reconstitution after alpha-beta-depleted transplantation in children (dated by TCRdb to about 2016). The treatment or condition tag for this specimen amounts to: allogeneic hematopoietic cell transplantation with graft depleted of TCRalphabeta T cells and CD19 B cells. The library came from PCR. The instrument given in TCRdb is Illumina HiSeq 2500. Molecular barcoding was employed in the preparation of TCR libraries, with unique molecular identifiers being used to normalize TCRbeta repertoire quantification. The public sequencing data were trimmed at Q25 with fastp and processed into clonotypes with MiXCR by TCRdb, which kept only in-frame beta chains. Duplicate CDR3 protein sequences are folded into a single record with the most common DNA and genes. The sample includes about 440,000 distinct CDR3 sequences, with roughly 43% observed a single time. Of the sample, around 29% is held by the ten largest clones.

The sequences come from PBMCs, collected before TCRalphabeta/CD19-depleted stem cell transplant. The source of these receptors is a girl aged 2 to 9 with aplastic anemia, due to receive a stem cell transplant.

The V gene is TRBV7-9, the J gene TRBJ1-1; D is ambiguous. The CDR3 length is 15 residues. Trimming shortened V by 5 bases and J by 3 bases, and 16 bases separated the two germline ends. Germline V lookup: CDR1 SEHNR, CDR2 FQNEAQ (reference sequence). CDR3 residues: CASSPGKGLDTEAFF. DNA for the CDR3: TGTGCCAGCAGCCCTGGGAAGGGCTTGGACACTGAAGCTTTCTTT.

The chain is built from TRBV20-1 and TRBJ2-7; 9 bases agree with TRBD2. Losses at the gene ends were 7 bases for V and 3 bases for J; bases not matched to a gene: 7. The CDR3 has 13 residues. The germline CDR1 and CDR2 sequences are DFQATT and SNEGSKA (reference sequence). The DNA for the CDR3 is TGCAGTGTCGGACTAGCGCTAGACTACGAGCAGTACTTC. This translates into CSVGLALDYEQYF.

This clonotype has ten or more counts. The CDR3 region has the DNA TGCGCCAGCAGCTTGACTACCAGGGGGGAGTATGGCTACACCTTC. It is translated as CASSLTTRGEYGYTF. This chain uses TRBV5-1 with TRBJ1-2; TRBD1 matches 7 bases. CDR1 and CDR2 from the germline V gene are SGHRS and YFSETQ. V shed 1 base, J shed 5 bases, and the junction held 8 bases outside the gene matches. CDR3 length: 15 amino acids.

For this clonotype: The conserved phenylalanine or tryptophan is not found at the CDR3 terminus, so this likely reflects a read error. V and J are TRBV3-1 and TRBJ2-3, with D possibly TRBD2 on 6 matching bases. The CDR3 is 17 amino acids. V lost 4 bases and J lost 0, with 17 bases in between. Germline V lookup: CDR1 LGHDT, CDR2 YNNKEL (reference sequence). CDR3 in DNA: TGTGCCAGCAGCCCACTGATTAGCGGCTCTAGCACAGATACGCAGTATTAT. Protein sequence: CASSPLISGSSTDTQYY.

This clonotype was counted ten times or more. The chain is built from TRBV29-1 and TRBJ2-7, with D tentatively TRBD2 (5 bases). Germline V lookup: CDR1 SQVTM, CDR2 ANQGSEA. The germline V and J ends were trimmed by 4 bases and 2 bases, with 18 bases remaining between them. This CDR3 comprises 15 residues. In DNA form, the CDR3 reads TGCAGCGTTGCGAGTGGACTCTCCCATACCTACGAGCAGTACTTC. Protein: CSVASGLSHTYEQYF.

The V call is TRBV6-5, the J call TRBJ2-3, with 7 nucleotides matching TRBD2. The trim removed 0 bases at V and 4 bases at J, leaving 10 bases unmatched. The germline V gene encodes CDR1 MNHEY and CDR2 SVGAGI. CDR3 length equals 17 residues. The CDR3 nucleotides are TGTGCCAGCAGTTACTCGTCCCGCGGGAGTGTCGCAGATACGCAGTATTTT. Translating it yields CASSYSSRGSVADTQYF.

The chain carries TRBV20-1 and TRBJ2-1, with TRBD2 as a possible D gene (7 bases). Germline-derived CDR1 and CDR2 are DFQATT and SNEGSKA (reference sequence). This CDR3 region has 13 residues. V was trimmed by 4 bases and J by 7 bases, leaving 14 bases between them. CDR3 residues: CSAIQGGENEQFF. CDR3 sequence (DNA): TGCAGTGCTATACAGGGAGGGGAGAATGAGCAGTTCTTC.

This chain joins TRBV5-1 and TRBJ2-2; the match to TRBD1 covers 9 bases. Germline CDR1 is SGHRS and CDR2 is YFSETQ. The CDR3 runs to 16 residues. V lost 7 bases and J lost 1; bases outside the gene matches: 8. The CDR3 spells CASSDSGQGNTGELFF. In nucleotides, the CDR3 is TGCGCCAGCTCGGACTCGGGACAGGGGAACACCGGGGAGCTGTTTTTT.

The CDR3 DNA is TGTGCCAGCAGCGTCCGGGACTACTACTACGAGCAGTACTTC. It yields the protein CASSVRDYYYEQYF. The chain links TRBV9 to TRBJ2-7, with 7 bases fitting TRBD2. J was trimmed by 3 bases and V by 2 bases; bases with no gene match: 5. The germline gives CDR1 SGDLS, CDR2 YYNGEE. This CDR3 contains 14 residues.